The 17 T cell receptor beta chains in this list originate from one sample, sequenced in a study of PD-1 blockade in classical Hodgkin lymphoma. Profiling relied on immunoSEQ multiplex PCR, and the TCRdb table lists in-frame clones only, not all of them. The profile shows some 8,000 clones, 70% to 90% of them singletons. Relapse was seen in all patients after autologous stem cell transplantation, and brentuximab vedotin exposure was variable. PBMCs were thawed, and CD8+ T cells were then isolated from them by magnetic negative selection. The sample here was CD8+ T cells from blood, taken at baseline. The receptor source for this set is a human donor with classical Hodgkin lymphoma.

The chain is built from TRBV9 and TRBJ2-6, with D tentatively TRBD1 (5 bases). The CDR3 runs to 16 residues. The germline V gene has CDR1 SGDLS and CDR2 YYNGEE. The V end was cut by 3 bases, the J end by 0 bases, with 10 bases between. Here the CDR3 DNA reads TGTGCCAGCAGCGAGGCAGGACACTCTGGGGCCAACGTCCTGACTTTC. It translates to CASSEAGHSGANVLTF.

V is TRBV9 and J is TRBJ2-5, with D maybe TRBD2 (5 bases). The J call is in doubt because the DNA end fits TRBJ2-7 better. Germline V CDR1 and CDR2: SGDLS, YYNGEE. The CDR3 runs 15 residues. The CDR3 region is CASSVVPAEDIEQYF. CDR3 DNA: TGTGCCAGCAGCGTAGTGCCAGCGGAAGACATCGAGCAGTACTTC.

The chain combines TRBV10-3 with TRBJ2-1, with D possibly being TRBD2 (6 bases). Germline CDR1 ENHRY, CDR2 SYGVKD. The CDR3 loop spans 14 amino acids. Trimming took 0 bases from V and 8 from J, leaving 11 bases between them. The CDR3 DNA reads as TGTGCCATCAGTGAGTCCCGTCCGGGAGATGAGCAGTTCTTC. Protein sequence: CAISESRPGDEQFF.

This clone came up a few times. CDR3 nucleotide sequence: TGTGCCAGCAGCTTCCCCGGGACTACACCGTACAATGAGCAGTTCTTC. It codes for CASSFPGTTPYNEQFF. The chain links TRBV7-2 to TRBJ2-1; 7 nucleotides agree with TRBD2. This CDR3 is 16 amino acids long. Germline values: CDR1 SGHTA, CDR2 FQGNSA. Losses at the gene ends were 3 bases for V and 4 bases for J; bases not matched to a gene: 9.

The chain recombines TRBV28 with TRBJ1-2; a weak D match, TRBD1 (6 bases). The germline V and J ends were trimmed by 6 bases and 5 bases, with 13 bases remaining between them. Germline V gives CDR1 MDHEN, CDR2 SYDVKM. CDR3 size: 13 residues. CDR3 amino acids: CASSQDSHYGYTF. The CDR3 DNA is TGTGCCAGCAGCCAGGACAGCCATTATGGCTACACCTTC.

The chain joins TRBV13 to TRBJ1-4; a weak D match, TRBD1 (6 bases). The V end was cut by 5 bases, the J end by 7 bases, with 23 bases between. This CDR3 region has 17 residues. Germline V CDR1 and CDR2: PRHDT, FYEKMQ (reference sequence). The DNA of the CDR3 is TGTGCCAGCAGCGACACCTCATCCGGGACACTGCTTGAAAAACTGTTTTTT. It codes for CASSDTSSGTLLEKLFF.

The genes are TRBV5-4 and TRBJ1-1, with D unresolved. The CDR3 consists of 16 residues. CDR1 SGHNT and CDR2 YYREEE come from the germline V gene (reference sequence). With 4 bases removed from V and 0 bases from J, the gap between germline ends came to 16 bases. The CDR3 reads CASSPYPGPMNTEAFF. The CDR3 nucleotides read TGTGCCAGCAGCCCGTACCCAGGCCCAATGAACACTGAAGCTTTCTTT.

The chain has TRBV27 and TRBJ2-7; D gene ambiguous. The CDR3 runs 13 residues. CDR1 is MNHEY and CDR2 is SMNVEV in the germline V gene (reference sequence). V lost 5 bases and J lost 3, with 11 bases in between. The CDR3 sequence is CASSPRALYEQYF. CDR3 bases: TGTGCCAGCAGTCCTCGGGCCCTCTACGAGCAGTACTTC.

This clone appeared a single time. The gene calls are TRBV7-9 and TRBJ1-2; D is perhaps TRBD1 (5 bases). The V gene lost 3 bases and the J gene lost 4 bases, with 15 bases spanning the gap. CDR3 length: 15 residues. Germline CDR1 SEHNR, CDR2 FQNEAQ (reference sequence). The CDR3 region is CASSFFSDSVYGYTF. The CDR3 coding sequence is TGTGCCAGCAGCTTTTTTAGCGACAGCGTCTATGGCTACACCTTC.

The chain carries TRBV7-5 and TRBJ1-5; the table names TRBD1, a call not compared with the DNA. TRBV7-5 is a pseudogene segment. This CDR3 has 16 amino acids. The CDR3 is CVRSLGGAFSNQPQHF. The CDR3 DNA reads TGTGTCAGAAGCTTAGGTGGGGCCTTTAGCAATCAGCCCCAGCATTTT.

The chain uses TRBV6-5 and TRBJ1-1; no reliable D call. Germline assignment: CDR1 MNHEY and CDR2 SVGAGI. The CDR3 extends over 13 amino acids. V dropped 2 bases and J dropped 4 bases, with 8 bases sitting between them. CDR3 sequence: CASSYGESTEAFF. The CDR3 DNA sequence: TGTGCCAGCAGTTACGGGGAGAGCACTGAAGCTTTCTTT.

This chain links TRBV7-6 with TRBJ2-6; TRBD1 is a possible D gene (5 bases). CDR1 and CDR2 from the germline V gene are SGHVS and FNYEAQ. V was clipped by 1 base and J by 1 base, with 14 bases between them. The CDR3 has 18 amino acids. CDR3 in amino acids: CASSLGVRAPSGANVLTF. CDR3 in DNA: TGTGCCAGCAGCTTAGGGGTCAGGGCCCCTTCTGGGGCCAACGTCCTGACTTTC.

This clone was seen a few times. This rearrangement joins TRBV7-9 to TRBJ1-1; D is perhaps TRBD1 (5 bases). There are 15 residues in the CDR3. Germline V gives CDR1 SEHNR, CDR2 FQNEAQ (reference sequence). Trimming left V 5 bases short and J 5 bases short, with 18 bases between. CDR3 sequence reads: CASSQMTGGGTEAFF. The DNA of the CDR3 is TGTGCCAGCAGCCAGATGACGGGTGGGGGGACTGAAGCTTTCTTT. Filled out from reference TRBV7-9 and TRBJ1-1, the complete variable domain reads DTGVSQNPRHKITKRGQNVTFRCDPISEHNRLYWYRQTLGQGPEFLTYFQNEAQLEKSRLLSDRFSAERPKGSFSTLEIQRTEQGDSAMYLCASSQMTGGGTEAFFGQGTRLTVV.

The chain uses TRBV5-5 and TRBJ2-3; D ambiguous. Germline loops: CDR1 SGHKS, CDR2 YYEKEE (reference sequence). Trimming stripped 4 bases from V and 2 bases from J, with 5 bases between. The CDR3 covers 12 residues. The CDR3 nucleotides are TGTGCCAGCAGCCCAGACACAGATACGCAGTATTTT. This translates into CASSPDTDTQYF. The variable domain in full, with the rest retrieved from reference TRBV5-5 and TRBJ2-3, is DAGVTQSPTHLIKTRGQQVTLRCSPISGHKSVSWYQQVLGQGPQFIFQYYEKEERGRGNFPDRFSARQFPNYSSELNVNALLLGDSALYLCASSPDTDTQYFGPGTRLTVL.

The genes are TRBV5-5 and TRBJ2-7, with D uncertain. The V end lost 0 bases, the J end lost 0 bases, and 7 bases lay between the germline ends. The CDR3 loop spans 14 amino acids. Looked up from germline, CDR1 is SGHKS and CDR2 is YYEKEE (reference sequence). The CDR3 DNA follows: TGTGCCAGCAGCTTGGCCAAGGGCTCCTACGAGCAGTACTTC. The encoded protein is CASSLAKGSYEQYF.

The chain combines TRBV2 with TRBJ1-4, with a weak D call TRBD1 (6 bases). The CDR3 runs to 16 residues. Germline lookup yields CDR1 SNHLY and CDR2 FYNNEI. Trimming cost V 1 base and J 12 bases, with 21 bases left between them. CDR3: CASSEEWGPPNAELFF. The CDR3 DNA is TGTGCCAGCAGTGAAGAATGGGGGCCTCCGAATGCGGAACTGTTTTTT.

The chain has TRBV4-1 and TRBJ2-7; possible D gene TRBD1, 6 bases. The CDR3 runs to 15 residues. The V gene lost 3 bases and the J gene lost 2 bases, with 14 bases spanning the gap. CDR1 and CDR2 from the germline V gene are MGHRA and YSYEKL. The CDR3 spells CASSQGHTITYEQYF. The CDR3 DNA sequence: TGCGCCAGCAGCCAGGGACACACAATAACCTACGAGCAGTACTTC.